Included here is one TCR beta chain sequence, with context. The protocol was immunoSEQ multiplex PCR, while the TCRdb copy is restricted to in-frame clones and leaves out a portion. The data hold roughly 120,000 clones, with 70% to 90% observed a single time. The data are from a study of control samples from healthy donors and cancer patients. CDR3 length: 14 residues. Trimming removed 7 bases from V and 7 bases from J, with 16 bases in between. The germline gives CDR1 SEHNR, CDR2 FQNEAQ (reference sequence). The sequencing sample was made of blood. The receptor comes from a woman aged 70-85 years in good health. The chain joins TRBV7-9 to TRBJ1-4, with a weak D call TRBD1 (6 bases). CDR3 coding DNA: TGTGCCAGCAACCCAACAGGGTTTGGTGAAAAACTGTTTTTT. Amino acids: CASNPTGFGEKLFF.